The TCR beta chain under discussion was sequenced for a study of beta chain features in type 1 diabetes. Study-wide findings and caveats: It was possible that PCR favored shorter templates, equally so in patients and controls. Shorter TCRB CDR3s, moderately but significantly so, were found in Type 1 diabetes patients in all four CD4+ subsets. When VDJ junctions were examined, type 1 diabetes patients showed fewer insertions and more deletions.

For this clone: No antigen is known for it.

The sequenced template was cDNA made from the entire isolated RNA. The method was immunoSEQ multiplex PCR; TCRdb's version includes in-frame clones alone and lacks a portion of them. The table includes approximately 170,000 clones, roughly 60% detected once. The purity of all sorted populations exceeded 98%. The CDR3 length is 13 residues. V gave up 2 bases and J gave up 1 base, with 6 bases separating them. Per germline, CDR1 GTSNPN and CDR2 SVGIG (reference sequence). The source is a man aged 25-45 years with type 1 diabetes. This chain links TRBV30 with TRBJ1-5, with no clear D. Material: naive CD4+ T cells from blood. Here the CDR3 DNA reads TGTGCCTGGAGTAGGATCAGCAATCAGCCCCAGCATTTT. Amino acids: CAWSRISNQPQHF.